The entry below describes one TCR beta chain. This clone has only one observation. The antigen it recognizes is unknown. Base qualities are missing; no much larger clone stands one base away. This sample stems from a study of technical replicates of blood from several donors (dated by TCRdb to about 2017). CDR1 and CDR2 (SGHRS, YFSETQ) derive from the germline V gene. The CDR3 holds 14 amino acids from the cysteine to the phenylalanine. Solely the CDR3 DNA is kept, with 42 bases framed from the first base. Unmatched junction bases come to 5, with V trimmed by 2 bases and J by 5 bases. Library prep was done by the immunoSEQ multiplex PCR assay. The source is immuneACCESS, and TCRdb retained only in-frame sequences with V and J called. Part of the clones is not carried over; for the studies checked, unresolved V genes explain less than half of this, and the remainder is unexplained. This sample is represented by tens of thousands of clones; roughly 92% of them were singletons. Around 0.44% of the sample is taken by the ten largest.

This TCR came from a human donor in good health. The sequencing input was T cells isolated from PBMCs. The chain is made from TRBV5-1 and TRBJ2-5, with TRBD2 matching 8 junction bases. The base sequence is TGCGCCAGCAGCTTCGGGAGGGGTACCGAGACCCAGTACTTC. Translated, it gives CASSFGRGTETQYF. The full variable domain, with segments outside the CDR3 supplied by the reference TRBV5-1 and TRBJ2-5 proteins, appears as KAGVTQTPRYLIKTRGQQVTLSCSPISGHRSVSWYQQTPGQGLQFLFEYFSETQRNKGNFPGRFSGRQFSNSRSEMNVSTLELGDSALYLCASSFGRGTETQYFGPGTRLLVL.